This T cell receptor beta chain was sequenced for a study of OX40 agonist ivuxolimab in advanced cancers. Study information: People in dose escalation had one of these cancers: hepatocellular carcinoma, melanoma, renal cell or head and neck cancer. Patients achieving partial responses numbered three: one hepatocellular carcinoma case and two cutaneous melanoma cases.

Findings and limits, study-wide: CD4+ and CD8+ blood T cells expanded clonally by week 6 at 0.1 to 3.0 mg/kg.

The protocol was immunoSEQ multiplex PCR, while the TCRdb copy is restricted to in-frame clones and leaves out a portion. Of some 35,000 clones in the sample, 70% to 90% were seen once. With regard to this clone: The target antigen is unknown.

The CDR3 spans 19 residues. Germline V gene lookup returns CDR1 SGHNT and CDR2 YYREEE (reference sequence). V lost 4 bases, J lost 0 bases, and 18 bases stayed unmatched. The genes are TRBV5-4 and TRBJ1-1; 7 positions agree with TRBD1. Here the sequenced sample was CD4+ or CD8+ T cells sorted from blood, taken in a trial of the OX40 agonist ivuxolimab. The receptor was derived from an adult with an advanced solid tumor such as melanoma, head and neck, liver or kidney cancer. The CDR3 sequence is CASSRSDRDNAFLNTEAFF. CDR3 DNA sequence: TGTGCCAGCAGCCGGAGCGACAGGGATAATGCCTTTTTGAACACTGAAGCTTTCTTT.